A selection of T cell receptor beta chains follows, all from one sample in a study of shared clonotypes between healthy human individuals. Profiled with immunoSEQ multiplex PCR; TCRdb holds only in-frame clones, not every one. The sample lists 490,000 or so clones, 70% to 80% occurring once. The sample consisted of PBMCs. The receptors were sampled from a woman between 40 and 50 years old in good health. Some clones in this sample may be carry-over from other donors' samples. The CDR3 runs from the conserved cysteine through the conserved F or W. D genes are given only for firm matches. Clone size is not always given. Where it is, it says once, few, many or a class for expanded clones.

CASGRLHEQFF,TGTGCCAGCGGGAGGTTGCATGAGCAGTTCTTC,TRBJ2-1,TRBV19,TRBD2,.
CASSRQGETGNTIYF,TGTGCCAGCAGCCGACAGGGGGAAACTGGAAACACCATATATTTT,TRBJ1-3,TRBV6-5,TRBD1,.
CASSANRASSDTGELFF,TGTGCCAGCAGCGCAAACAGGGCTAGTTCGGACACCGGGGAGCTGTTTTTT,TRBJ2-2,TRBV9,.,few
CASSIKQGDEQYF,TGTGCCAGTAGTATAAAACAGGGTGACGAGCAGTACTTC,TRBJ2-7,TRBV19,.,.
CASSRLAGGPNTGELFF,TGTGCCAGCAGCCGACTAGCGGGAGGCCCTAACACCGGGGAGCTGTTTTTT,TRBJ2-2,TRBV7-9,TRBD2,many
CASPTRTGPYEAFF,TGTGCCAGCCCTACCCGAACCGGGCCCTATGAAGCTTTCTTT,TRBJ1-1,TRBV21-1,.,.
CASSTRGLYNEQFF,TGTGCCAGCAGCACAAGGGGGCTCTACAATGAGCAGTTCTTC,TRBJ2-1,TRBV7-6,TRBD1,.
CASSPRGSEARFSSPQHF,TGTGCCAGCAGCCCCAGGGGCAGTGAGGCCCGCTTTTCTTCGCCCCAGCATTTT,TRBJ1-5,TRBV7-3,.,.
CSVGGTFQETQYF,TGCAGCGTGGGCGGGACTTTCCAAGAGACCCAGTACTTC,TRBJ2-5,TRBV29-1,.,.
CASSLVLSSYGYTF,TGCGCCAGCAGCTTGGTTCTGTCCTCCTATGGCTACACCTTC,TRBJ1-2,TRBV5-1,.,.
CASSLEAGNEKLFF,TGTGCCAGCAGCTTGGAGGCGGGAAATGAAAAACTGTTTTTT,TRBJ1-4,TRBV5-4,.,.
CAISDGFGKRGARYGYTF,TGTGCCATCAGTGACGGGTTCGGAAAAAGGGGAGCAAGGTATGGCTACACCTTC,TRBJ1-2,TRBV10-3,.,.
CASSLEVGQFF,TGTGCCAGCAGCTTAGAGGTAGGGCAGTTCTTC,TRBJ2-1,TRBV7-2,.,.
CASSLDRRNLYSNQPQHF,TGTGCCAGCAGCTTAGACAGGAGAAACCTTTATAGCAATCAGCCCCAGCATTTT,TRBJ1-5,TRBV11-3,.,.
CASSWTGTDSNQPQHF,TGTGCCAGCAGCTGGACCGGGACGGATAGCAATCAGCCCCAGCATTTT,TRBJ1-5,TRBV7-2,.,many
CASSLSTGTGAGELFF,TGCGCCAGCAGCCTATCGACCGGGACAGGGGCCGGGGAGCTGTTTTTT,TRBJ2-2,TRBV5-1,TRBD1,.
CASSSFGLAGGGQETQYF,TGTGCCAGCAGTTCATTCGGACTAGCGGGAGGGGGGCAAGAGACCCAGTACTTC,TRBJ2-5,TRBV28,TRBD2,.
CASSSVGGEKQFF,TGTGCCAGCAGCTCAGTAGGGGGGGAGAAGCAGTTCTTC,TRBJ2-1,TRBV7-3,.,.
CASSIETSGGSDTQYF,TGTGCCAGTAGTATAGAAACTAGCGGGGGATCAGATACGCAGTATTTT,TRBJ2-3,TRBV19,TRBD2,.
CASKLGYTF,TGTGCCAGCAAACTAGGCTACACCTTC,TRBJ1-2,TRBV21-1,.,.
CASSLRQGNTEAFF,TGTGCCAGCAGCTTACGTCAGGGGAACACTGAAGCTTTCTTT,TRBJ1-1,TRBV7-6,.,.